This is a list of T cell receptor beta chains from one sample in a study of T cells after yellow fever vaccination. Via MiXCR, TCRdb re-called the 5' RACE reads, giving one row per CDR3 protein. The sample yields approximately 160,000 distinct CDR3 sequences, 5.5% to 7.5% seen once. The sequencing used CD4+ T cells sorted from PBMCs, collected on the day of the first yellow fever vaccination. These receptors were obtained from a man aged 18 to 29 who received the YFV17D yellow fever vaccine. Both conserved end residues are part of each CDR3. The D gene is left open where the match is weak. Only part of the rows carry a size: once, few, many, or a class if the clone is expanded.

CDR3 protein	CDR3 DNA	V gene	J gene	D gene	clone size
CASSPRAGNEQFF	TGTGCCAGCAGTCCACGGGCGGGGAATGAGCAGTTCTTC	TRBV6-1	TRBJ2-1	.	.
CSARLGRETQYF	TGCAGCGCGAGGCTGGGCCGAGAGACCCAGTACTTC	TRBV29-1	TRBJ2-5	.	few
CASRRDRGPPDTQYF	TGTGCCAGCAGAAGGGACAGGGGACCGCCAGATACGCAGTATTTT	TRBV7-2	TRBJ2-3	TRBD1	.
CASSPTGPLAGELFF	TGTGCCAGCAGCCCTACAGGGCCCCTCGCCGGGGAGCTGTTTTTT	TRBV3-1	TRBJ2-2	.	many
CASSQNQQGLDEQFF	TGTGCCAGCAGCCAAAATCAACAGGGCTTAGATGAGCAGTTCTTC	TRBV7-2	TRBJ2-1	.	few
CASSSSRGVTEAFF	TGTGCCAGCAGTTCCTCCAGGGGAGTTACTGAAGCTTTCTTT	TRBV12-3/TRBV12-4	TRBJ1-1	.	.
CASSPTRHTEAFF	TGTGCCAGCAGCCCAACTAGGCACACTGAAGCTTTCTTT	TRBV12-3/TRBV12-4	TRBJ1-1	.	many
CASSQEGLASETQYF	TGCGCCAGCAGCCAAGAGGGACTAGCCTCCGAGACCCAGTACTTC	TRBV4-3	TRBJ2-5	TRBD2	few
CASSTETGVGAPQHF	TGTGCCAGTAGTACCGAGACCGGGGTAGGGGCGCCCCAGCATTTT	TRBV19	TRBJ1-5	.	few
CASRGHGSSGYTF	TGTGCCAGCCGCGGACACGGATCTTCTGGCTACACCTTC	TRBV25-1	TRBJ1-2	.	.
CASSPTDRGYEQYF	TGTGCCAGCAGCCCGACCGACAGGGGGTACGAGCAGTACTTC	TRBV7-9	TRBJ2-7	TRBD1	many
CASSVAAGPETQYF	TGTGCCAGCAGCGTAGCCGCAGGGCCGGAGACCCAGTACTTC	TRBV9	TRBJ2-5	.	.
CASSPPGQIGETQYF	TGTGCCAGCTCACCACCGGGGCAAATCGGGGAGACCCAGTACTTC	TRBV18	TRBJ2-5	.	many
CASSLPANYGYTF	TGCGCCAGCAGCTTGCCAGCTAACTATGGCTACACCTTC	TRBV5-1	TRBJ1-2	.	many
CASSQAWEGEAFF	TGCGCCAGCAGCCAGGCGTGGGAGGGTGAGGCTTTCTTT	TRBV4-3	TRBJ1-1	.	.
CASLPLSGPGELFF	TGTGCCAGCCTCCCTCTTTCGGGGCCCGGGGAGCTGTTTTTT	TRBV12-3/TRBV12-4	TRBJ2-2	.	many
CASSLGQDYGYTF	TGTGCCAGCAGTTTGGGACAGGACTATGGCTACACCTTC	TRBV12-3/TRBV12-4	TRBJ1-2	TRBD1	many
CASSPGTSGQQFF	TGCGCCAGCAGCCCGGGGACTAGCGGGCAGCAGTTCTTC	TRBV5-1	TRBJ2-1	TRBD2	many
CSAMGGLYNEQFF	TGCAGTGCTATGGGAGGGCTATACAATGAGCAGTTCTTC	TRBV20-1	TRBJ2-1	TRBD2	many
CASSAEGFPNEKLFF	TGTGCCAGCAGCGCGGAGGGGTTTCCTAATGAAAAACTGTTTTTT	TRBV7-2	TRBJ1-4	.	many
CATSPARTKEKLFF	TGTGCCACCAGTCCGGCCAGGACGAAGGAAAAACTGTTTTTT	TRBV24-1	TRBJ1-4	.	many
CASKGQGAIWELFF	TGTGCCAGCAAGGGACAGGGGGCGATCTGGGAGCTGTTTTTT	TRBV6-2/TRBV6-3	TRBJ2-2	TRBD1	.
CASSSDGRQETQYF	TGCGCCAGCAGCTCCGACGGACGACAAGAGACCCAGTACTTC	TRBV5-1	TRBJ2-5	.	.
CAISNTGAGELFF	TGTGCCATCTCGAACACGGGGGCCGGGGAGCTGTTTTTT	TRBV10-3	TRBJ2-2	.	many
CASSLVGTGDTQYF	TGCGCCAGCAGCTTGGTGGGGACAGGGGATACGCAGTATTTT	TRBV5-1	TRBJ2-3	TRBD1	many
CASSNADTQYF	TGTGCCAGTAGTAACGCGGATACGCAGTATTTT	TRBV19	TRBJ2-3	.	many
CASSGQGGLETQYF	TGCGCCAGCTCGGGACAGGGGGGTTTGGAGACCCAGTACTTC	TRBV5-1	TRBJ2-5	TRBD1	.
CSVLIGPYGYTF	TGCAGCGTTTTAATAGGCCCGTATGGCTACACCTTC	TRBV29-1	TRBJ1-2	.	.
CASSLSREKLFF	TGTGCCAGCAGTCTTAGCCGTGAAAAACTGTTTTTT	TRBV2	TRBJ1-4	.	many
CASSTPGTSGQETQYF	TGTGCCAGCAGCACCCCCGGGACTAGCGGACAAGAGACCCAGTACTTC	TRBV7-2	TRBJ2-5	TRBD2	many
CASTLGGLNTQYF	TGTGCCAGCACCCTGGGGGGTTTGAATACGCAGTATTTT	TRBV7-2	TRBJ2-3	.	few
CASSLGTLNSGANVLTF	TGCGCCAGCAGCTTGGGGACTCTGAACTCTGGGGCCAACGTCCTGACTTTC	TRBV5-1	TRBJ2-6	.	many